What follows describes a single T cell receptor beta chain. The CDR3 contains 14 residues. V lost 10 bases to trimming and J lost 4 bases, with 17 bases between them. Germline values: CDR1 LNHDA, CDR2 SQIVND (reference sequence). These data are taken from a study of radiation and T cells in renal cell carcinoma. Treatment meaning: 15 Gy SBRT to primary tumor, nephrectomy 4 weeks later. TCRdb keeps only in-frame clones here, not all; method: immunoSEQ multiplex PCR. The table has roughly 20,000 clones, 60% to 75% seen once. This sequence originates from a woman aged 70-85 years with renal cell carcinoma. The chain links TRBV19 to TRBJ1-5; perhaps TRBD1 as D (5 bases). The material was tumor tissue, obtained from a patient whose treatment included radiotherapy and nephrectomy. The CDR3 nucleotides are TGTGCCACTAAATCTGGGGGAGGGAATCAGCCCCAGCATTTT. It encodes CATKSGGGNQPQHF.